A selection of T cell receptor beta chains follows, all from one sample in a study of blood T cell repertoires in COVID-19. The repertoire was sequenced with immunoSEQ multiplex PCR; TCRdb's copy has only in-frame clones and lacks some. The repertoire holds 200,000 to 250,000 clones, with approximately 87% as singletons. The specimen was peripheral blood. The receptor source for this set is a man between 60 and 75 years old with acute or convalescent COVID-19. The CDR3 runs from the conserved cysteine through the conserved F or W. The D gene is left open where the match is weak. Size is omitted from some rows. Given values are once, few, many or a class for expanded clones.

v_gene,abundance,j_gene,d_gene,CDR3nt,CDR3aa
TRBV4-3,few,TRBJ1-3,-,TGCGCCAGCAGCCGGGCCGACAGGAGGTACGGAAACACCATATATTTT,CASSRADRRYGNTIYF
TRBV28,-,TRBJ1-2,TRBD1,TGTGCCAGCAGTTTAGCGGGACAGGGAGATTATGGCTACACCTTC,CASSLAGQGDYGYTF
TRBV10-3,-,TRBJ2-1,TRBD2,TGTGCCATCAGTGAGTCGAGGCTAGCGGGAGTTAATGAGCAGTTCTTC,CAISESRLAGVNEQFF
TRBV5-1,-,TRBJ1-3,-,TGCGCCAGCAGCTTGGGAAGAGGATCGAGCTCTGGAAACACCATATATTTT,CASSLGRGSSSGNTIYF
TRBV19,-,TRBJ1-1,-,TGTGCCAGTAGTACGAGACAGATGAACACTGAAGCTTTCTTT,CASSTRQMNTEAFF
TRBV10-3,once,TRBJ2-6,TRBD2,TGTGCCATCAGTGAGGGGCGGATAGGACTAGCGGGTGCACGCTCTGGGGCCAACGTCCTGACTTTC,CAISEGRIGLAGARSGANVLTF
TRBV29-1,-,TRBJ2-7,-,TGCAGCGTTGTAACAGGGCCTTCCTACGAGCAGTACTTC,CSVVTGPSYEQYF
TRBV13,-,TRBJ2-7,-,TGTGCCAGCAGCTTTAACGGGCAGGGCTCCTACGAGCAGTACTTC,CASSFNGQGSYEQYF
TRBV19,-,TRBJ2-7,-,TGTGCCAGTAGTATCGGTCCATCCGCCGTTTGGGACACTCTTAGGACTCTCGACGAGCAGTACTTC,CASSIGPSAVWDTLRTLDEQYF
TRBV5-4,-,TRBJ2-3,-,TGTGCCAGCAGCTTATCGCTCATGACAGACTCAGCGCAGTATTTT,CASSLSLMTDSAQYF
TRBV28,-,TRBJ2-4,-,TGTGCCAGCAGGAAGGGGGACAACATTCAGTACTTC,CASRKGDNIQYF
TRBV7-2,-,TRBJ2-7,TRBD2,TGTGCCAGCAGCCGCAGAGCGGGAACCTCCTACGAGCAGTACTTC,CASSRRAGTSYEQYF
TRBV6-5,few,TRBJ1-5,-,TGTGCCAGCCTTCTTACACGATTGGGCAATCAGCCCCAGCATTTT,CASLLTRLGNQPQHF
TRBV6-5,-,TRBJ2-2,TRBD1,TGTGCCAGCAGGAGGGACAGGGAACCCGGGGAGCTGTTTTTT,CASRRDREPGELFF
TRBV28,-,TRBJ1-2,-,TGTGCCAGCAGTTCTGGAGCAGACCACTATGGCTACACCTTC,CASSSGADHYGYTF
TRBV9,-,TRBJ1-1,-,TGTGCCAGCAGTCTGACCCAGGCGAACACTGAAGCTTTCTTT,CASSLTQANTEAFF